A single sample gave rise to the 8 T cell receptor beta chains below, sequenced in a study of PD-1 blockade in classical Hodgkin lymphoma. Sample time point: newly diagnosed, previously untreated cHL patient sample. Using immunoSEQ multiplex PCR, the repertoire was profiled, and TCRdb retains in-frame clones only, with some absent. Here the sample spans 20,000 to 25,000 clones, roughly 94% being singletons. Sample: peripheral blood mononuclear cells (PBMCs). All receptors derive from a human donor with classical Hodgkin lymphoma.

The chain has TRBV20-1 and TRBJ2-7, with D possibly matching TRBD1 (6 bases). This CDR3 is built from 11 residues. Germline V CDR1 and CDR2: DFQATT, SNEGSKA (reference sequence). Trimming took 5 bases from V and 4 from J, leaving 9 bases between them. As DNA, the CDR3 is TGCAGTGCTGGGCAGGGGTACGAGCAGTACTTC. Protein: CSAGQGYEQYF.

The chain has TRBV30 and TRBJ2-1; a weak D match, TRBD1 (8 bases). V lost 1 base, J lost 2 bases, and 18 bases lay in between. This CDR3 has 17 residues. Per the germline V gene, CDR1 is GTSNPN and CDR2 is SVGIG (reference sequence). The chain's CDR3 is CAWSGGGRTGTYNEQFF. In DNA form, the CDR3 reads TGTGCCTGGAGTGGGGGGGGCAGGACAGGGACCTACAATGAGCAGTTCTTC.

CDR3 in amino acids: CASSQGQSIGGEQFF. The CDR3 nucleotides read TGCGCCAGCAGCCAAGGACAGTCTATAGGGGGAGAGCAGTTCTTC. The chain joins TRBV4-3 to TRBJ2-1, with D perhaps TRBD1 (6 bases). The CDR3 has 15 amino acids. Germline CDR1 and CDR2: LGHNA and YSLEER. Trimming took off 1 base at V and 10 bases at J, with 17 bases between the two ends.

The rearrangement links TRBV6-4 to TRBJ1-4; maybe TRBD1 (6 bases). With 6 bases removed from V and 5 bases from J, the gap between germline ends came to 16 bases. Germline V gene lookup returns CDR1 MRHNA and CDR2 SNTAGT. This CDR3 comprises 15 residues. CDR3 DNA: TGTGCCAGCAGCCCCAAGGGGGGTCCCAATGAAAAACTGTTTTTT. Its protein product is CASSPKGGPNEKLFF.

CDR3 sequence (DNA): TGTGCCAGCAGTGATTGGGCAGGGTCTAACTATGGCTACACCTTC. Translated: CASSDWAGSNYGYTF. The chain is built from TRBV6-4 and TRBJ1-2, with D possibly being TRBD1 (5 bases). This CDR3 is 15 amino acids long. Trimming took off 3 bases at V and 0 bases at J, with 11 bases between the two ends. Germline V gene lookup returns CDR1 MRHNA and CDR2 SNTAGT.

The V gene is TRBV6-1, the J gene TRBJ2-2; TRBD2 matches at 8 bases. CDR1 is MNHNS and CDR2 is SASEGT in the germline V gene. V lost 4 bases and J lost 9; bases outside the gene matches: 7. CDR3 length: 14 residues. CDR3 sequence: CASSARAGERELFF. The CDR3 nucleotides read TGTGCCAGCAGTGCGAGAGCGGGGGAACGGGAGCTGTTTTTT.

This rearrangement joins TRBV27 to TRBJ2-3; a possible D gene is TRBD2 (5 bases). CDR3 size: 13 residues. V lost 3 bases, J lost 6 bases, and 10 bases lay in between. The germline V gene has CDR1 MNHEY and CDR2 SMNVEV (reference sequence). CDR3 nucleotides: TGTGCCAGCAGTTTGGAGGCACAGGATACGCAGTATTTT. Its translation is CASSLEAQDTQYF.

This clone has a handful of counts. J is TRBJ2-3 and V is TRBV25-1; D call uncertain. Trimming cost V 1 base and J 0 bases, with 11 bases left between them. The CDR3 has 16 amino acids. Germline-derived CDR1 and CDR2 are MGHDK and SYGVNS. The CDR3 DNA reads as TGTGCCAGCAGTGAATCATCAATACCTAGCACAGATACGCAGTATTTT. Translation gives CASSESSIPSTDTQYF.